This T cell receptor beta chain is from a study of blood T cell repertoires in COVID-19. Germline CDR1 and CDR2: SGDLS and YYNGEE. There are 14 residues in the CDR3. V was shortened by 0 bases and J by 2 bases, with 9 bases between the two germline ends. Assay: immunoSEQ multiplex PCR; the TCRdb copy retains only in-frame clones and omits some. The sample lists some 49,000 clones, 65% to 90% seen once, with about 20% in the top ten. This rearrangement joins TRBV9 to TRBJ2-7; a weak D match, TRBD2 (6 bases). Source material: peripheral blood. The TCR was taken from a woman aged 80 or over with COVID-19, enrolled during active disease. The CDR3 DNA reads as TGTGCCAGCAGCGTAGATCTAGCGCCCTACGAGCAGTACTTC. It translates to CASSVDLAPYEQYF.